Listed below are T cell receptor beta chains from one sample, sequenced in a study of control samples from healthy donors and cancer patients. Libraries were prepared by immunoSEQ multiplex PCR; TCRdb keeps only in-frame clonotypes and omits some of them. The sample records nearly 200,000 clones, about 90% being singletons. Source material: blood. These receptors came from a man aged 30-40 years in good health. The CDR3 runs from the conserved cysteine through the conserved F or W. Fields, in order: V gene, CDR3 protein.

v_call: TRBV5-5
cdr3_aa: CASSTSATLAKNIQYF

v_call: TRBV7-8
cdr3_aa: CASSLGRRENTGELFF

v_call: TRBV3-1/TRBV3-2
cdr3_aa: CASSLSLAGNTDTQYF

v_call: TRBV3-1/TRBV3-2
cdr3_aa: CASSQDKLSTEAFF

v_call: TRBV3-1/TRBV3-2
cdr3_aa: CASSQATGFSPLHF

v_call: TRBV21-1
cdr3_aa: CAESQGPREKNNQPQHF

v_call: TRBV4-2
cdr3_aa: CASSQDLGLGVGSYNSPLHF

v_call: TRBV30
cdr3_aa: CAWSPGGLKEGKTYEQYF

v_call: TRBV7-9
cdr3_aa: CASSLNSGIGEPQHF

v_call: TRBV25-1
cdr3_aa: CASRRGASRDEKLFF

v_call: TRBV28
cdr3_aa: CASTTTGGDYGYTF

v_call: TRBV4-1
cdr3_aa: CASSQDDGEYGYTF

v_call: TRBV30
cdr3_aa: CAWSKAGITNEQFF

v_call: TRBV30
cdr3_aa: CAWIRQAAAGGGYTF

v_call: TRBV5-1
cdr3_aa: CASSLLVSPGEAGELFF

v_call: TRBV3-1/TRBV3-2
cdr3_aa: CASSQDWQSSYNEQFF

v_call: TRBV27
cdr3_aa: CASSGRFRADYGYTF

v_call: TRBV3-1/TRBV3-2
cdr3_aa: CASSQGGASGILEQYF

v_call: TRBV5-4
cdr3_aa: CASSASRDRDIPLHF

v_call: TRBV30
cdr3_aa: CAWSVQGYSNQPQHF

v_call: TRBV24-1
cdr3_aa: CATSSPEAGGADTQYF

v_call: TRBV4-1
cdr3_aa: CASSQAPGAGNTIYF

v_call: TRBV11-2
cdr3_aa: CASSLRTSVASTDTQYF

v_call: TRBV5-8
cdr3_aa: CASSSYSLGQPQHF

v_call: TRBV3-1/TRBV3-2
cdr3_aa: CASSQGTSLNYGYTF

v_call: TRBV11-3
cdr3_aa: CASSPGQGANTGELFF

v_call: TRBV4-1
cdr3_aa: CASSQSRGLNSPLHF

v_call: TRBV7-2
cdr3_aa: CASSLVERWGETQYF

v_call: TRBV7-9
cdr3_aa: CASSLATGGTQYF